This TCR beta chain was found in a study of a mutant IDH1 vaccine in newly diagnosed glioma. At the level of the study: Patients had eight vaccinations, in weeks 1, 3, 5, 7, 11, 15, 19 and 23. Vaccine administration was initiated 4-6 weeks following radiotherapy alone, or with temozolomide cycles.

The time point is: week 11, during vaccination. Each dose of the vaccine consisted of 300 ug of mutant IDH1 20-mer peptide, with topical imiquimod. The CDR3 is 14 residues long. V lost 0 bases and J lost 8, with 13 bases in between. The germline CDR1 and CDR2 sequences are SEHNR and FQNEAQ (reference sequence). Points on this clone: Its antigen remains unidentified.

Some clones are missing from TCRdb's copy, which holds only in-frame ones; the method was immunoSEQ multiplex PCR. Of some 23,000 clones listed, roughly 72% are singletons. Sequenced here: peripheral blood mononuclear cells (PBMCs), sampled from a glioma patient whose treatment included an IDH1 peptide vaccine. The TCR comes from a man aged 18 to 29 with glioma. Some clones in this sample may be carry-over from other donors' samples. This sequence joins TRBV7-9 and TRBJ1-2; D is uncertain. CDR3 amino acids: CASSLAWVLEGYTF. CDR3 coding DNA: TGTGCCAGCAGCTTAGCGTGGGTGCTGGAGGGCTACACCTTC.